Given below is one TCR beta chain in context. Its target is not known. Sequencing used immunoSEQ multiplex PCR; TCRdb keeps in-frame clones, though not all of them. The data hold 45,000 to 75,000 clones, with more than 75% observed a single time. The data belong to a study of OX40 agonist ivuxolimab in advanced cancers. For the study at large: There were three patients with partial responses, one having hepatocellular carcinoma and two cutaneous melanoma.

Study-wide results and limits: CD8+ T cells showed, on average, more clonal expansion than CD4+ cells.

V lost 6 bases and J 1 base, leaving 15 bases between the germline ends. Germline CDR1 WSHSY, CDR2 SAAADI. There are 15 residues in the CDR3. The specimen was CD4+ or CD8+ T cells sorted from blood, collected in a trial of the OX40 agonist ivuxolimab. The sequence was obtained from an adult with an advanced solid tumor such as melanoma, head and neck, liver or kidney cancer. The chain carries TRBV10-2 and TRBJ2-5; no definite D call. The CDR3 region is CASREPSAGQETQYF. DNA of the CDR3: TGCGCCAGCAGAGAACCCTCGGCAGGCCAAGAGACCCAGTACTTC.